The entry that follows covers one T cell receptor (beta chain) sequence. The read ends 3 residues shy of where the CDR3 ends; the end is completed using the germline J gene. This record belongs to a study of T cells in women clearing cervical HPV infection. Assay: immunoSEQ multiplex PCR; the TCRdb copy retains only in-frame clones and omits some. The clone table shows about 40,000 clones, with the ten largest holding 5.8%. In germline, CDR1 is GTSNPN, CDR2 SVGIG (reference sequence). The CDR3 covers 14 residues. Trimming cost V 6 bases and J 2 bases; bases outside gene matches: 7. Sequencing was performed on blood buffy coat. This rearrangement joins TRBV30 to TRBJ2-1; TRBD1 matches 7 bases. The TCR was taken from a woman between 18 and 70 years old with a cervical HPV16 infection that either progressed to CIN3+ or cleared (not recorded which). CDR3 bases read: TGTGCCTGCAGAGACAGGGAAACCTACAATGAG. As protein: CACRDRETYNE. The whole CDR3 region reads CACRDRETYNEQFF. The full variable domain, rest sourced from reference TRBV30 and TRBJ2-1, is SQTIHQWPATLVQPVGSPLSLECTVEGTSNPNLYWYRQAAGRGLQLLFYSVGIGQISSEVPQNLSASRPQDRQFILSSKKLLLSDSGFYLCACRDRETYNEQFFGPGTRLTVL.